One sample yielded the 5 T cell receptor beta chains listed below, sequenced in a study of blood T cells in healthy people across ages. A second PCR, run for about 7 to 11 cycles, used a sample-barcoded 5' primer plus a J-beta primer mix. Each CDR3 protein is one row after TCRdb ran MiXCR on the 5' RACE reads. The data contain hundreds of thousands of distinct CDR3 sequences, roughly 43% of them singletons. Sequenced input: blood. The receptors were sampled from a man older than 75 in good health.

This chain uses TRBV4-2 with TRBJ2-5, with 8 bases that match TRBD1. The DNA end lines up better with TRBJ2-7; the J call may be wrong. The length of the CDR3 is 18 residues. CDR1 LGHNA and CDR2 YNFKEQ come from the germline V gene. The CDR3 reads CASSQVFRWTGSSYEQYF. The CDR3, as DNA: TGTGCCAGCAGCCAAGTATTTAGATGGACAGGGTCTTCATACGAGCAGTACTTC.

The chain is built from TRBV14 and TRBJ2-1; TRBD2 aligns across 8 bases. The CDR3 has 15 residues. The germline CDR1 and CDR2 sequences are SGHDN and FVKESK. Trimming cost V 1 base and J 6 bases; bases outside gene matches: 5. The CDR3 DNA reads TGTGCCAGCAGCCAAGTGCTAGCGGGTATCAATGAGCAGTTCTTC. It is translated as CASSQVLAGINEQFF.

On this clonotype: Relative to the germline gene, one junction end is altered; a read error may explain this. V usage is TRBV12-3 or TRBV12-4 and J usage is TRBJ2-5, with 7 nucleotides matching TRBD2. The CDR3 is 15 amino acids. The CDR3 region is CASSLNGRTVETRYF. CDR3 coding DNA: TGTGCCAGCAGTTTAAACGGGAGGACGGTAGAGACCCGGTACTTC.

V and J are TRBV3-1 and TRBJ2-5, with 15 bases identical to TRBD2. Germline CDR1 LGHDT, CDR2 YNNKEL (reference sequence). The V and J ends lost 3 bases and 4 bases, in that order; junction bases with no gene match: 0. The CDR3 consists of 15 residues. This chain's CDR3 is CASSQGLAGGETQYF. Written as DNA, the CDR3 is TGTGCCAGCAGCCAGGGACTAGCGGGGGGAGAGACCCAGTACTTC.

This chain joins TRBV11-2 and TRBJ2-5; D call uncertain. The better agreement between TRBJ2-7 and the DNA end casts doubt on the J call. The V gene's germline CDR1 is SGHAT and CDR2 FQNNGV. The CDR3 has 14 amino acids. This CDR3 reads CASSLDLGTYEQYF. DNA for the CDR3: TGTGCCAGCAGCTTAGATCTTGGTACCTACGAGCAGTACTTC.